Listed below are T cell receptor beta chains from one sample, sequenced in a study of T cell clonotyping in hematopoietic cell transplantation. Using immunoSEQ multiplex PCR, the repertoire was profiled, and TCRdb retains in-frame clones only, with some absent. The table lists some 6,000 clones, around 86% of them singletons. Sequencing was performed on peripheral blood mononuclear cells, taken 100 days after allogeneic stem cell transplant. These receptor sequences come from a male patient aged 40-50 years who had an allogeneic stem cell transplant from an unrelated donor, so the T cells may come from the graft donor. Some clones in this sample may be carry-over from other donors' samples. CDR3s include the opening cysteine and the closing phenylalanine or tryptophan. The D gene is left open where the match is weak. Part of the rows lack a size; the others show once, few, many or a class for expanded clones.

TRBV29-1	.	TRBJ2-7	.	CSVEAGNGYEQYF	TGCAGCGTTGAGGCAGGCAATGGCTACGAGCAGTACTTC
TRBV20-1	.	TRBJ1-1	.	CSVLGNTEAFF	TGCAGTGTTTTGGGGAACACTGAAGCTTTCTTT
TRBV7-6	.	TRBJ2-7	.	CASSLEGTHSYEQYF	TGTGCCAGCAGCTTAGAAGGGACACACTCCTACGAGCAGTACTTC
TRBV30	TRBD2	TRBJ2-7	once	CAWQGLSPNYEQYF	TGTGCCTGGCAGGGACTAAGCCCTAACTACGAGCAGTACTTC
TRBV30	TRBD1	TRBJ2-7	few	CAVWTGGYDEQYF	TGTGCCGTCTGGACAGGCGGGTACGACGAGCAGTACTTC
TRBV29-1	.	TRBJ1-2	.	CSVPQGYGYTF	TGCAGCGTCCCACAGGGCTATGGCTACACCTTC
TRBV29-1	.	TRBJ2-5	.	CSVASGGRETQYF	TGCAGCGTAGCTTCCGGGGGCCGGGAGACCCAGTACTTC
TRBV5-1	.	TRBJ2-5	.	CASSTGPGETQYF	TGCGCCAGCAGCACGGGACCGGGCGAGACCCAGTACTTC
TRBV5-6	TRBD1	TRBJ2-7	.	CASSLEGGPTYEQYF	TGTGCCAGCAGCTTGGAAGGGGGCCCGACCTACGAGCAGTACTTC
TRBV6-5	TRBD1	TRBJ1-6	.	CASSYSGQAVPLHF	TGTGCCAGCAGTTACTCAGGACAGGCGGTACCCCTCCACTTT
TRBV29-1	.	TRBJ2-7	.	CSVSRGSDFEQYF	TGCAGCGTTTCCCGAGGGTCCGATTTCGAGCAGTACTTC
TRBV15	.	TRBJ2-6	.	CATSRDWGAGANVLTF	TGTGCCACCAGCAGAGATTGGGGGGCCGGGGCCAACGTCCTGACTTTC
TRBV7-2	.	TRBJ1-6	.	CASSLAISGNSPLHF	TGTGCCAGCAGCTTAGCCATCAGTGGGAATTCACCCCTCCACTTT
TRBV6-5	.	TRBJ2-7	few	CASSPNLLRYQYF	TGTGCCAGCAGTCCTAATCTCCTTCGGTATCAGTACTTC
TRBV5-1	TRBD1	TRBJ1-2	.	CASSWTTGGGGGYTF	TGCGCCAGCAGCTGGACTACAGGGGGCGGTGGTGGCTACACCTTC
TRBV30	.	TRBJ2-2	.	CAWNLLSAGSGELFF	TGTGCCTGGAACCTACTAAGCGCGGGTTCCGGGGAGCTGTTTTTT
TRBV5-1	.	TRBJ1-1	.	CASSLGAGRVRNTEAFF	TGCGCCAGCAGCTTGGGTGCGGGGAGGGTAAGGAACACTGAAGCTTTCTTT
TRBV9	.	TRBJ1-6	.	CASSVEGDNSPLHF	TGTGCCAGCAGCGTAGAGGGGGATAATTCACCCCTCCACTTT
TRBV25-1	.	TRBJ1-3	.	CASSEERTDLQRNTIYF	TGTGCCAGCAGTGAAGAGAGGACAGACCTGCAAAGAAACACCATATATTTT
TRBV6-5	.	TRBJ2-7	.	CASSYLSQGGSEQYF	TGTGCCAGCAGTTACCTTTCGCAGGGTGGATCCGAGCAGTACTTC
TRBV13	TRBD1	TRBJ1-2	.	CASSLEDRGNGYTF	TGTGCCAGCAGCTTAGAAGACAGGGGGAATGGCTACACCTTC
TRBV30	.	TRBJ2-1	.	CACSLGGYEQFF	TGTGCCTGCTCGTTGGGGGGTTACGAGCAGTTCTTC
TRBV5-4	.	TRBJ2-5	.	CASRQTGAQETQYF	TGTGCCAGCAGACAAACGGGAGCCCAAGAGACCCAGTACTTC
TRBV5-5	.	TRBJ1-2	.	CASSLRGDYGYTF	TGTGCCAGCAGCTTGCGGGGGGACTATGGCTACACCTTC
TRBV9	.	TRBJ2-7	.	CASSVGTDAYYEQYF	TGTGCCAGCAGCGTAGGGACAGATGCCTACTACGAGCAGTACTTC
TRBV4-1	.	TRBJ1-4	.	CASSQDPGSGTKGHTNEKLFF	TGCGCCAGCAGCCAAGACCCTGGGTCGGGGACCAAGGGACATACTAATGAAAAACTGTTTTTT
TRBV15	.	TRBJ2-1	.	CATSRYSSGEQFF	TGTGCCACCAGCAGATACTCAAGCGGCGAGCAGTTCTTC
TRBV4-3	.	TRBJ1-2	.	CASSPFLRRITSYGYTF	TGCGCCAGCAGCCCGTTTCTTCGCCGTATAACCTCATATGGCTACACCTTC
TRBV30	.	TRBJ1-2	.	CAWRGGSNYGYTF	TGTGCCTGGAGGGGGGGTTCTAACTATGGCTACACCTTC
TRBV30	.	TRBJ1-5	.	CAWSTGTGGPQHF	TGTGCCTGGAGTACAGGGACGGGGGGACCCCAGCATTTT
TRBV7-2	.	TRBJ2-7	.	CASSLGQLPSYEQYF	TGTGCCAGCAGCTTAGGCCAACTTCCCTCCTACGAGCAGTACTTC
TRBV5-4	TRBD2	TRBJ2-3	.	CASSLIGGGITDTQYF	TGTGCCAGCAGCTTGATCGGCGGGGGGATCACAGATACGCAGTATTTT
TRBV28	.	TRBJ1-2	.	CASSPRPVGGYTF	TGTGCCAGCAGTCCCCGCCCCGTGGGAGGCTACACCTTC
TRBV6-5	.	TRBJ2-1	.	CASSYGENTNNEQFF	TGTGCCAGCAGTTACGGTGAAAACACTAACAATGAGCAGTTCTTC
TRBV13	TRBD2	TRBJ2-7	.	CASSLGPSGGLTSYEQYF	TGTGCCAGCAGCTTAGGACCTAGCGGGGGCCTGACCTCCTACGAGCAGTACTTC
TRBV6-5	.	TRBJ1-1	.	CAIRTPDRQNTEAFF	TGTGCCATCAGGACCCCAGACAGGCAGAACACTGAAGCTTTCTTT
TRBV6-1	.	TRBJ2-3	.	CASSPGAVRTDTQYF	TGTGCCAGCAGCCCCGGGGCCGTCCGCACAGATACGCAGTATTTT
TRBV5-6	.	TRBJ1-2	.	CASNLNTGRHYGYTF	TGTGCCAGCAACCTTAATACAGGGAGGCACTATGGCTACACCTTC
TRBV10-3	.	TRBJ2-2	.	CAITGQGDTGELFF	TGTGCCATCACGGGTCAGGGTGACACCGGGGAGCTGTTTTTT
TRBV27	.	TRBJ1-1	.	CASSLRVTVTEAFF	TGTGCCAGCAGTCTAAGGGTGACAGTTACTGAAGCTTTCTTT
TRBV10-2	TRBD1	TRBJ1-6	.	CASSVGTGVSSYNSPLHF	TGCGCCAGCAGTGTGGGGACAGGGGTTAGCTCCTATAATTCACCCCTCCACTTT
TRBV6-1	TRBD2	TRBJ2-2	.	CASVWGLANTGELFF	TGTGCCAGCGTCTGGGGACTAGCCAACACCGGGGAGCTGTTTTTT
TRBV9	.	TRBJ2-7	.	CASSASQGSYEQYF	TGTGCCAGCAGCGCCTCACAGGGATCCTACGAGCAGTACTTC
TRBV7-9	.	TRBJ2-7	.	CASAPRGEAYEQYF	TGTGCCAGCGCCCCTCGAGGGGAGGCCTACGAGCAGTACTTC
TRBV30	.	TRBJ1-4	once	CAWSGARGEKLFF	TGTGCCTGGAGTGGGGCCCGTGGCGAAAAACTGTTTTTT
TRBV18	TRBD1	TRBJ1-2	.	CASSPGTVSNYGYTF	TGTGCCAGCTCACCCGGGACAGTATCTAACTATGGCTACACCTTC
TRBV2	TRBD1	TRBJ1-2	once	CASSEAQGPYGYTF	TGTGCCAGCAGTGAAGCACAGGGGCCCTATGGCTACACCTTC
TRBV7-2	TRBD2	TRBJ2-1	.	CASSSQAGGPPYNEQFF	TGTGCCAGCAGCTCTCAAGCGGGGGGGCCCCCCTACAATGAGCAGTTCTTC
TRBV6-1	.	TRBJ1-1	.	CASSDGAFF	TGTGCCAGCAGTGACGGAGCTTTCTTT
TRBV30	TRBD1	TRBJ2-3	once	CAWSFRGRDTQYF	TGTGCCTGGAGTTTTAGGGGGCGGGATACGCAGTATTTT